The next 30 T cell receptor beta chains were all read from a single sample in a study of T cells in localized non-small cell lung cancer. Using immunoSEQ multiplex PCR, the repertoire was profiled, and TCRdb retains in-frame clones only, with some absent. The table records roughly 36,000 clones, about 76% of them present only once. The sample in question was PBMCs, obtained before any cancer treatment. The receptors were gathered from a woman aged 35 to 75 with stage II squamous cell lung carcinoma.

The chain links TRBV7-2 to TRBJ1-4; D perhaps matches TRBD1 (6 bases). The V gene lost 5 bases and the J gene lost 11 bases, with 15 bases spanning the gap. The V gene's germline CDR1 is SGHTA and CDR2 FQGNSA. The CDR3 loop spans 13 amino acids. DNA for the CDR3: TGTGCCAGCAGCCCCCGGACAGAACATAAACTGTTTTTT. It specifies CASSPRTEHKLFF.

The chain is built from TRBV27 and TRBJ2-2; D is unclear. There are 15 residues in the CDR3. Germline-derived CDR1 and CDR2 are MNHEY and SMNVEV (reference sequence). The V end lost 6 bases, the J end lost 5 bases, and 16 bases lay between the germline ends. DNA for the CDR3: TGTGCCAGCAGCAAAACTACCCCTGAGACCGGGGAGCTGTTTTTT. This sequence encodes CASSKTTPETGELFF.

This clone was recorded once. The chain recombines TRBV28 with TRBJ1-4; 11 nucleotides line up with TRBD1. CDR3 size: 14 residues. V lost 5 bases and J lost 8; bases outside the gene matches: 4. CDR1 is MDHEN and CDR2 is SYDVKM in the germline V gene. The CDR3 DNA reads TGTGCCAGCAGTCCGGGACAGGGGGGAGAAAAACTGTTTTTT. Amino acids: CASSPGQGGEKLFF.

The V and J genes are TRBV7-8 and TRBJ2-2; TRBD1 matches at 9 bases. With V trimmed by 3 bases and J by 4 bases, 18 bases remained unmatched. The germline V gene has CDR1 SGHVS and CDR2 FQNEAQ. CDR3 length: 20 amino acids. For the CDR3, the DNA is TGTGCCAGCAGCTTGAGCTTGGGACAGGGCTTCGGCTGGAGCACCGGGGAGCTGTTTTTT. Protein: CASSLSLGQGFGWSTGELFF. Full variable domain (rest looked up from reference TRBV7-8 and TRBJ2-2): GAGVSQSPRYKVAKRGQDVALRCDPISGHVSLFWYQQALGQGPEFLTYFQNEAQLDKSGLPSDRFFAERPEGSVSTLKIQRTQQEDSAVYLCASSLSLGQGFGWSTGELFFGEGSRLTVL.

This chain joins TRBV28 and TRBJ1-1; D is ambiguous. The germline V gene has CDR1 MDHEN and CDR2 SYDVKM. Trimming took off 6 bases at V and 5 bases at J, with 19 bases between the two ends. There are 15 residues in the CDR3. The CDR3 DNA is TGTGCCAGCAGACTCCCCGGCTCCTCCGGAACTGAAGCTTTCTTT. Translation gives CASRLPGSSGTEAFF.

The chain employs TRBV18 and TRBJ1-4; D not resolved. Trimming took 2 bases from V and 8 from J, leaving 15 bases between them. The CDR3 contains 15 residues. Per the germline V gene, CDR1 is KGHSH and CDR2 is LQKENI. For the CDR3, the DNA is TGTGCCAGCTCACCAGGGAGGTCCCAGTTGGAAAAACTGTTTTTT. It codes for CASSPGRSQLEKLFF.

This clone was observed a single time. The chain links TRBV28 to TRBJ1-2; TRBD1 might be the D (5 bases). This CDR3 is 14 amino acids long. V gave up 5 bases and J gave up 7 bases, with 17 bases separating them. Germline CDR1 and CDR2: MDHEN and SYDVKM. In DNA, the CDR3 is TGTGCCAGCAGTATGGGACTGCTTAGGGGTGGCTACACCTTC. This codes for CASSMGLLRGGYTF.

The chain couples TRBV7-9 to TRBJ1-1, with D unresolved. V was cut by 3 bases and J by 4 bases, with 12 bases left in between. This CDR3 comprises 14 residues. Germline-derived CDR1 and CDR2 are SEHNR and FQNEAQ (reference sequence). The CDR3 sequence is CASSFSEGITEAFF. DNA for the CDR3: TGTGCCAGCAGCTTTTCGGAGGGAATCACTGAAGCTTTCTTT.

This rearrangement joins TRBV5-6 to TRBJ1-1; possibly TRBD1 for D (5 bases). The V end lost 1 base, the J end lost 6 bases, and 13 bases lay between the germline ends. The germline V gene has CDR1 SGHDT and CDR2 YYEEEE. This CDR3 spans 14 amino acids. The CDR3 DNA reads TGTGCCAGCAGCTTGTTGAGGGGTATGGCTGAAGCTTTCTTT. Amino acids: CASSLLRGMAEAFF.

This chain uses TRBV4-1 with TRBJ2-1; 9 nucleotides match TRBD2. Germline trimming cut 4 bases from V and 0 bases from J; bases unmatched to any gene: 4. The CDR3 is 16 residues long. The germline V gene encodes CDR1 MGHRA and CDR2 YSYEKL. The CDR3 DNA sequence: TGCGCCAGCAGCCCCCAGACTAGCGGCTCCTACAATGAGCAGTTCTTC. It is translated as CASSPQTSGSYNEQFF.

The V call is TRBV28, the J call TRBJ2-3, with D possibly being TRBD2 (6 bases). The germline V gene has CDR1 MDHEN and CDR2 SYDVKM. V dropped 7 bases and J dropped 2 bases, with 19 bases sitting between them. The CDR3 sequence is 16 residues long. This CDR3 reads CASTVGWDSFTDTQYF. As DNA, the CDR3 is TGTGCCAGCACCGTGGGCTGGGACTCATTCACAGATACGCAGTATTTT.

The genes are TRBV9 and TRBJ2-3; 8 nucleotides agree with TRBD1. This CDR3 comprises 15 residues. Trimming took 2 bases from V and 2 from J; bases not matched to a gene: 4. The germline V gene has CDR1 SGDLS and CDR2 YYNGEE. As DNA, the CDR3 is TGTGCCAGCAGCGTGGGGACAGGTCCCACAGATACGCAGTATTTT. This sequence encodes CASSVGTGPTDTQYF.

This chain uses TRBV7-9 with TRBJ1-2; a possible D gene is TRBD1 (5 bases). The germline V and J ends were trimmed by 1 base and 0 bases, with 9 bases remaining between them. Per germline, CDR1 SEHNR and CDR2 FQNEAQ (reference sequence). The CDR3 contains 15 residues. The CDR3 coding sequence is TGTGCCAGCAGCTTAGTCGACAGCTCTAACTATGGCTACACCTTC. This codes for CASSLVDSSNYGYTF. Using reference TRBV7-9 and TRBJ1-2 for the parts outside the CDR3, the full variable domain is DTGVSQNPRHKITKRGQNVTFRCDPISEHNRLYWYRQTLGQGPEFLTYFQNEAQLEKSRLLSDRFSAERPKGSFSTLEIQRTEQGDSAMYLCASSLVDSSNYGYTFGSGTRLTVV.

This clone was observed a few times. This sequence joins TRBV19 and TRBJ2-6, with a weak D call TRBD1 (6 bases). The germline V gene has CDR1 LNHDA and CDR2 SQIVND (reference sequence). Trimming shortened V by 2 bases and J by 2 bases, and 10 bases separated the two germline ends. The CDR3 has 16 residues. CDR3 amino acids: CASSINPGAGANVLTF. CDR3 coding DNA: TGTGCCAGTAGTATAAACCCAGGGGCTGGGGCCAACGTCCTGACTTTC.

This chain joins TRBV7-9 and TRBJ2-1; the D is unclear. Trimming pared 2 bases from V and 8 bases from J, leaving 7 bases between. This CDR3 region has 12 residues. Germline V gene lookup returns CDR1 SEHNR and CDR2 FQNEAQ (reference sequence). Here the CDR3 reads CASSLSVYEQFF. DNA of the CDR3: TGTGCCAGCAGCTTATCCGTATATGAGCAGTTCTTC.

The V and J genes are TRBV5-8 and TRBJ1-2, with D possibly TRBD1 on 6 matching bases. Germline CDR1 reads SGHTS; CDR2 reads YDEGEE. The germline V and J ends were trimmed by 6 bases and 7 bases, with 22 bases remaining between them. CDR3 length equals 15 residues. CDR3 residues: CASTSDWGALVGYTF. CDR3 sequence (DNA): TGTGCCAGCACGTCCGACTGGGGGGCGCTGGTTGGCTACACCTTC.

The genes are TRBV28 and TRBJ2-3, with D uncertain. The V end lost 3 bases, the J end lost 4 bases, and 14 bases lay between the germline ends. The CDR3 has 15 residues. Germline V lookup: CDR1 MDHEN, CDR2 SYDVKM. The chain's CDR3 is CASSLNRRLPDTQYF. CDR3 sequence (DNA): TGTGCCAGCAGTTTGAATAGGCGGCTTCCAGATACGCAGTATTTT.

This chain joins TRBV4-3 and TRBJ2-5; 9 bases align to TRBD1. The assigned J gene may be wrong: the sequence end matches TRBJ2-7 better. The CDR3 is 16 residues long. In germline, CDR1 is LGHNA, CDR2 YSLEER. CDR3 sequence reads: CASSKRIGTGSYEQYF. CDR3 DNA: TGCGCCAGCAGCAAACGGATCGGGACAGGGTCCTACGAGCAGTACTTC.

The CDR3, as DNA: TGTGCCAGCAGTGTGGTACAGGGTCACCGCAATGAGCAGTTCTTC. Protein product: CASSVVQGHRNEQFF. This chain joins TRBV28 and TRBJ2-1; maybe TRBD1 (6 bases). CDR1 is MDHEN, CDR2 SYDVKM, per germline. The CDR3 is 15 residues long. V was pared by 5 bases and J by 6 bases, with 17 bases between.

V gene TRBV11-1 combines with J gene TRBJ1-2; the D is unclear. Trimming pared 5 bases from V and 6 bases from J, leaving 16 bases between. Germline values: CDR1 SGHAT, CDR2 FQDESV (reference sequence). The CDR3 is 14 amino acids. Written as DNA, the CDR3 is TGTGCCAGCAGCCCGCGGGCCGCCTCCCATGGCTACACCTTC. This codes for CASSPRAASHGYTF.

The chain has TRBV28 and TRBJ1-3; TRBD1 might be the D (5 bases). Germline CDR1 MDHEN, CDR2 SYDVKM. This CDR3 is 14 amino acids long. The V end lost 2 bases, the J end lost 3 bases, and 8 bases lay between the germline ends. CDR3 loop: CASSLPGGGNTIYF. The CDR3 nucleotides read TGTGCCAGCAGTTTACCTGGGGGTGGAAACACCATATATTTT.

The J gene is TRBJ2-5, the V gene TRBV7-2; TRBD1 matches at 7 bases. There are 14 residues in the CDR3. The germline V gene encodes CDR1 SGHTA and CDR2 FQGNSA. The J segment lost 5 bases and the V segment lost 6 bases, leaving 9 bases of the junction unmatched. CDR3 bases: TGTGCCAGCAGGGGGACAGACTATCTCGAGACCCAGTACTTC. This encodes CASRGTDYLETQYF.

The chain links TRBV29-1 to TRBJ2-1, with 11 positions matching TRBD2. Losses at the gene ends were 6 bases for V and 2 bases for J; bases not matched to a gene: 9. Germline loops: CDR1 SQVTM, CDR2 ANQGSEA. The CDR3 spans 16 residues. DNA for the CDR3: TGCAGCGTCCGGACTGAGACTAGCGGGACCTACAATGAGCAGTTCTTC. Its translation: CSVRTETSGTYNEQFF.

J is TRBJ2-7 and V is TRBV6-5; D unclear. This CDR3 spans 14 amino acids. The ends were cut back, 2 bases at V and 0 bases at J, with 8 bases in the middle. Germline V gene lookup returns CDR1 MNHEY and CDR2 SVGAGI. CDR3 nucleotides: TGTGCCAGCAGTTACGACACAGACTCCTACGAGCAGTACTTC. This sequence encodes CASSYDTDSYEQYF.

CDR3 protein: CACQGYGNSPLHF. CDR3 nucleotide sequence: TGTGCCTGCCAGGGGTATGGTAATTCACCCCTCCACTTT. The V gene is TRBV25-1, the J gene TRBJ1-6, with D possibly being TRBD1 (6 bases). The V gene's germline CDR1 is MGHDK and CDR2 SYGVNS. CDR3 length: 13 residues. The germline V and J ends were trimmed by 11 bases and 6 bases, with 14 bases remaining between them.

This clone was counted once. The chain links TRBV9 to TRBJ2-3, with 11 bases fitting TRBD2. The ends lost 4 bases at V and 3 bases at J; junction bases unmatched: 10. The CDR3 spans 17 residues. CDR1 SGDLS and CDR2 YYNGEE come from the germline V gene. DNA of the CDR3: TGTGCCAGCAGCCCGGAAAATAGCGGGAGGGGGACAGATACGCAGTATTTT. Protein product: CASSPENSGRGTDTQYF.

V and J are TRBV7-2 and TRBJ2-5; 9 bases fit TRBD1. This CDR3 has 16 residues. Germline lookup yields CDR1 SGHTA and CDR2 FQGNSA. V trimming: 4 bases; J trimming: 1 base; junction bases outside the gene matches: 7. The CDR3 DNA follows: TGTGCCAGCAGCTATAGGGGGACAGGGATCCAAGAGACCCAGTACTTC. It translates to CASSYRGTGIQETQYF.

The chain joins TRBV9 to TRBJ2-3; 8 bases are a match to TRBD2. J gave up 4 bases and V 0 bases, and 4 bases lay outside the gene matches. Germline V gene data show CDR1 as SGDLS and CDR2 as YYNGEE. The CDR3 loop spans 15 amino acids. CDR3 sequence (DNA): TGTGCCAGCAGCGTAGGGACTAGCCGATCAGATACGCAGTATTTT. It specifies CASSVGTSRSDTQYF.

The chain combines TRBV7-2 with TRBJ1-1; no clear D. Germline lookup yields CDR1 SGHTA and CDR2 FQGNSA. The CDR3 loop spans 14 amino acids. Trimming shortened V by 4 bases and J by 1 base, and 10 bases separated the two germline ends. CDR3 bases: TGTGCCAGCAGCTCTCCCGACACGAACACTGAAGCTTTCTTT. Encoded protein: CASSSPDTNTEAFF.

The chain combines TRBV29-1 with TRBJ2-1; D might be TRBD2 (6 bases). This CDR3 comprises 11 residues. CDR1 SQVTM and CDR2 ANQGSEA come from the germline V gene. V was clipped by 7 bases and J by 6 bases, with 10 bases between them. The CDR3 loop is CSGGVFNEQFF. In nucleotides, the CDR3 is TGCAGCGGCGGGGTATTCAATGAGCAGTTCTTC.